A single sample gave rise to the 27 T cell receptor beta chains below, sequenced in a study of T cells in Graves' hyperthyroidism and ophthalmopathy. There were TCR beta CDR3 regions amplified from RNA transcripts. First-round RT-PCR of the TCR CDR3 relied on the HTBI primer set. TCRdb ran MiXCR on the multiplex PCR reads and lists one entry per CDR3 protein. This sample has about 590,000 distinct CDR3 sequences; about a sixth occur once, and the top ten carry 6.5% to 8%. Sequencing was carried out using blood. These receptors came from a young woman with Graves' hyperthyroidism.

Comments on this clonotype: One end of the junction varies from germline; a read error may be responsible. The J gene is TRBJ2-1, the V gene TRBV20-1; 16 bases line up with TRBD2. Germline CDR1 and CDR2: DFQATT and SNEGSKA (reference sequence). The CDR3 totals 15 residues. The CDR3, as DNA: TGCAGTGCTAGGGGACTAGCGGGAGGGGACAATGGGCAGTTCTTC. Residues: CSARGLAGGDNGQFF.

This clonotype was found a few times. The V and J genes are TRBV30 and TRBJ1-3; D gene unclear. CDR1 and CDR2 from the germline V gene are GTSNPN and SVGIG (reference sequence). The CDR3 loop spans 14 amino acids. Between the trimmed V and J ends, which lost 7 bases and 0 bases, there was a span of 13 bases. The CDR3 DNA sequence: TGTGCCTCCGTTACAGAGTACTCTGGAAACACCATATATTTT. Amino acids: CASVTEYSGNTIYF.

This clonotype showed up just a few times. The rearrangement uses TRBV7-9 and TRBJ2-2; maybe TRBD1 (5 bases). Germline V gives CDR1 SEHNR, CDR2 FQNEAQ (reference sequence). The CDR3 is made up of 14 amino acids. V dropped 8 bases and J dropped 0 bases, with 10 bases sitting between them. The CDR3 DNA sequence: TGTGCCAGCCGACACAGGTCGAACACCGGGGAGCTGTTTTTT. This codes for CASRHRSNTGELFF.

Many counts were recorded for this clonotype. The CDR3 DNA follows: TGCAGTGCTAGAACGGGACTAGCGGGGTCATACGAGCAGTACTTC. It yields the protein CSARTGLAGSYEQYF. The chain is built from TRBV20-1 and TRBJ2-7; 13 nucleotides match TRBD2. J lost 4 bases, V lost 2 bases, and 5 bases had no gene match. The CDR3 length is 15 residues. Germline loops: CDR1 DFQATT, CDR2 SNEGSKA (reference sequence).

This clonotype has only a few counts. For the CDR3, the DNA is TGTGCCAGCAGTACGGGCGGAACCTTCTCTGGAAACACCATATATTTT. It yields the protein CASSTGGTFSGNTIYF. The chain is built from TRBV5-4 and TRBJ1-3; D remains ambiguous. The CDR3 spans 16 residues. V was shortened by 5 bases and J by 0 bases, with 15 bases between the two germline ends. The germline V gene encodes CDR1 SGHNT and CDR2 YYREEE (reference sequence).

This clonotype was seen many times. V usage is TRBV7-8 and J usage is TRBJ1-5; weak D call: TRBD1 (6 bases). The V and J ends lost 3 bases and 5 bases respectively, with 14 bases between them. Germline loops: CDR1 SGHVS, CDR2 FQNEAQ. CDR3 length: 15 residues. CDR3 protein: CASSFLRGVDQPQHF. CDR3 DNA: TGTGCCAGCAGCTTCCTCAGGGGCGTCGATCAGCCCCAGCATTTT.

The sample holds a few counts of this clonotype. The chain employs TRBV24-1 and TRBJ2-7; 7 nucleotides agree with TRBD2. Germline-derived CDR1 and CDR2 are KGHDR and SFDVKD. With V trimmed by 5 bases and J by 3 bases, 3 bases remained unmatched. CDR3 length: 13 amino acids. Here the CDR3 reads CATSATSDYEQYF. In nucleotides, the CDR3 is TGTGCCACCAGTGCCACTAGCGACTACGAGCAGTACTTC.

This clonotype was seen repeatedly, ten times or more. This chain connects TRBV7-8 to TRBJ2-1; 7 nucleotides agree with TRBD2. Germline V gives CDR1 SGHVS, CDR2 FQNEAQ. J lost 5 bases, V lost 5 bases, and 15 bases had no gene match. The CDR3 totals 17 residues. The CDR3 bases are TGTGCCAGCAGCCCAGTGCCCCCGGGACTACACAACAATGAGCAGTTCTTC. This codes for CASSPVPPGLHNNEQFF. Looking up the rest from reference TRBV7-8 and TRBJ2-1 gives the full variable domain: GAGVSQSPRYKVAKRGQDVALRCDPISGHVSLFWYQQALGQGPEFLTYFQNEAQLDKSGLPSDRFFAERPEGSVSTLKIQRTQQEDSAVYLCASSPVPPGLHNNEQFFGPGTRLTVL.

The table lists this clonotype with many counts. V and J are TRBV28 and TRBJ2-3; 9 bases map to TRBD2. This CDR3 spans 13 amino acids. V dropped 7 bases and J dropped 3; count of bases not matched to a gene: 2. Germline CDR1 and CDR2: MDHEN and SYDVKM. The CDR3 is CASIAGGTDTQYF. For the CDR3, the DNA is TGTGCCAGCATTGCGGGAGGGACAGATACGCAGTATTTT.

Many counts were recorded for this clonotype. Here the CDR3 DNA reads TGCGCCAGCAGCTTGGACAGATACTTGAACACTGAAGCTTTCTTT. It is translated as CASSLDRYLNTEAFF. The chain has TRBV5-1 and TRBJ1-1; D not resolved. With 0 bases removed from V and 0 bases from J, the gap between germline ends came to 9 bases. Germline CDR1 and CDR2: SGHRS and YFSETQ. This CDR3 contains 15 residues.

The rearrangement uses TRBV4-3 and TRBJ2-5; D uncertain. Trimming shortened V by 4 bases and J by 4 bases, and 13 bases separated the two germline ends. The length of the CDR3 is 14 residues. The V gene's germline CDR1 is LGHNA and CDR2 YSLEER. CDR3 region: CASSPGRYRETQYF. The CDR3 DNA reads TGCGCCAGCAGCCCCGGACGCTATCGAGAGACCCAGTACTTC.

This chain links TRBV11-2 with TRBJ2-7; 13 bases are shared with TRBD2. Germline values: CDR1 SGHAT, CDR2 FQNNGV. The junction had 1 base not matched to a gene; V was cut back by 5 bases and J by 6 bases. This CDR3 has 13 residues. The CDR3 sequence: CASSRLAGGEQYF. The CDR3 coding sequence is TGTGCCAGCAGCAGACTAGCGGGAGGCGAGCAGTACTTC.

V is TRBV19 and J is TRBJ1-1; D ambiguous. CDR1 and CDR2 from the germline V gene are LNHDA and SQIVND (reference sequence). The CDR3 spans 16 residues. V was cut by 1 base and J by 0 bases, with 12 bases left in between. The CDR3 here is CASSIGGEAMNTEAFF. As DNA, the CDR3 is TGTGCCAGTAGTATAGGTGGAGAGGCGATGAACACTGAAGCTTTCTTT.

In DNA, the CDR3 is TGTGCCAGCTCACCAAATCAGGAGAACACCGGGGAGCTGTTTTTT. Its protein product is CASSPNQENTGELFF. The chain links TRBV18 to TRBJ2-2; D remains unclear. This CDR3 has 15 residues. The V gene's germline CDR1 is KGHSH and CDR2 LQKENI. The germline V and J ends were trimmed by 2 bases and 1 base, with 8 bases remaining between them.

This clonotype was recorded at least ten times. The chain joins TRBV2 to TRBJ2-1; D possibly corresponds to TRBD1 (6 bases). Between the trimmed V and J ends, which lost 4 bases and 2 bases, there was a span of 18 bases. This CDR3 contains 17 residues. Germline-derived CDR1 and CDR2 are SNHLY and FYNNEI. CDR3 DNA: TGTGCCAGCAGTGCGGGATCAGGGGAGTGGACCTACAATGAGCAGTTCTTC. Its protein is CASSAGSGEWTYNEQFF.

This clonotype was recorded many times. The rearrangement joins TRBV7-2 to TRBJ2-4, with 9 bases matching TRBD2. The germline V gene has CDR1 SGHTA and CDR2 FQGNSA. The trim removed 4 bases at V and 10 bases at J, leaving 5 bases unmatched. This CDR3 region has 13 residues. CDR3 coding DNA: TGTGCCAGCAGCTGGCGGGAGGGGGTTATTCAGTACTTC. It translates to CASSWREGVIQYF.

This clonotype was counted at least ten times. This rearrangement joins TRBV28 to TRBJ2-7, with a weak D call TRBD2 (8 bases). Between the trimmed V and J ends, which lost 5 bases and 3 bases, there was a span of 29 bases. The CDR3 extends over 19 amino acids. The germline V gene has CDR1 MDHEN and CDR2 SYDVKM. In DNA, the CDR3 is TGTGCCAGCAGTACGACGGGACAGATCATAAGCGGGAGCCACTACGAGCAGTACTTC. Its translation: CASSTTGQIISGSHYEQYF.

This clonotype occurred many times. This chain links TRBV11-2 with TRBJ2-6; 8 bases fit TRBD2. Losses at the gene ends were 5 bases for V and 3 bases for J; bases not matched to a gene: 3. This CDR3 contains 15 residues. Per germline, CDR1 SGHAT and CDR2 FQNNGV. The CDR3 loop is CASSDAGGGANVLTF. The CDR3 nucleotides read TGTGCCAGCAGCGATGCGGGAGGTGGGGCCAACGTCCTGACTTTC. The whole variable domain, filled in from reference TRBV11-2 and TRBJ2-6, reads EAGVAQSPRYKIIEKRQSVAFWCNPISGHATLYWYQQILGQGPKLLIQFQNNGVVDDSQLPKDRFSAERLKGVDSTLKIQPAKLEDSAVYLCASSDAGGGANVLTFGAGSRLTVL.

This clonotype came up many times. This sequence joins TRBV27 and TRBJ2-3; TRBD2 aligns across 9 bases. The V gene's germline CDR1 is MNHEY and CDR2 SMNVEV (reference sequence). With 2 bases clipped from V and 4 bases from J, the junction kept 4 bases outside the gene matches. The CDR3 length is 15 residues. CDR3 sequence (DNA): TGTGCCAGCAGTTTAATAGCGGGAGTTGCAGATACGCAGTATTTT. This encodes CASSLIAGVADTQYF.

The chain links TRBV30 to TRBJ1-3, with D uncertain. Germline V lookup: CDR1 GTSNPN, CDR2 SVGIG (reference sequence). The CDR3 contains 15 residues. With 1 base removed from V and 4 bases from J, the gap between germline ends came to 14 bases. DNA of the CDR3: TGTGCCTGGAGTGACCTCGTTACCCACGGAAACACCATATATTTT. Amino acid sequence: CAWSDLVTHGNTIYF.

In its sample, this clonotype was seen many times. The chain uses TRBV5-1 and TRBJ2-7, with 7 bases that match TRBD1. The germline gives CDR1 SGHRS, CDR2 YFSETQ. V was pared by 7 bases and J by 4 bases, with 14 bases of the junction left unmatched. The CDR3 runs to 15 residues. In DNA form, the CDR3 reads TGCGCCAGCGCCCTCACGACAGGGTATCATTACGAGCAGTACTTC. This codes for CASALTTGYHYEQYF.

This clonotype has ten or more counts. V and J are TRBV6-1 and TRBJ1-1; 7 nucleotides match TRBD1. Germline loops: CDR1 MNHNS, CDR2 SASEGT. The CDR3 length is 15 residues. V lost 6 bases to trimming and J lost 0 bases; unmatched junction nucleotides: 7. As DNA, the CDR3 is TGTGCCAGCAGACAAAGGGGGCACATGAACACTGAAGCTTTCTTT. It translates to CASRQRGHMNTEAFF.

V usage is TRBV6-1 and J usage is TRBJ2-3; perhaps TRBD2 as D (5 bases). V shed 5 bases and J shed 1 base, with 10 bases lying between them. Germline loops: CDR1 MNHNS, CDR2 SASEGT. The CDR3 spans 14 residues. CDR3 DNA: TGTGCCAGCAGTCCAGCGCGGGGCACAGATACGCAGTATTTT. Encoded protein: CASSPARGTDTQYF.

In this sample, this clonotype turned up many times. This chain uses TRBV6-1 with TRBJ2-2; tentative D call: TRBD2 (7 bases). Deletions cut 5 bases from V and 7 bases from J, with 17 bases between. Germline lookup yields CDR1 MNHNS and CDR2 SASEGT. The CDR3 has 15 amino acids. The CDR3 is CASSLMGGAGGELFF. CDR3 coding DNA: TGTGCCAGCAGTCTAATGGGGGGGGCCGGCGGGGAGCTGTTTTTT.

This clonotype showed up many times. V is TRBV24-1 and J is TRBJ1-1; D gene ambiguous. From germline, CDR1 is KGHDR and CDR2 SFDVKD. Trimming removed 3 bases at V and 3 bases at J, with 19 bases between. This CDR3 is 17 amino acids long. CDR3 in amino acids: CATSDKTATISDTEAFF. Written as DNA, the CDR3 is TGTGCCACCAGTGATAAAACAGCGACGATTAGTGACACTGAAGCTTTCTTT.

The V gene is TRBV6-1, the J gene TRBJ1-2, with D perhaps TRBD1 (5 bases). Germline loops: CDR1 MNHNS, CDR2 SASEGT. The CDR3 runs 15 residues. V lost 8 bases and J lost 4, with 20 bases in between. In nucleotides, the CDR3 is TGTGCCAGCCTCGAAGCGGGGCGGGGAGGCTATGGCTACACCTTC. Translated, it gives CASLEAGRGGYGYTF.

This clonotype was seen many times. The gene calls are TRBV5-1 and TRBJ2-5; the match to TRBD1 covers 9 bases. Germline V gives CDR1 SGHRS, CDR2 YFSETQ. This CDR3 is built from 15 residues. V lost 0 bases and J lost 6; bases outside the gene matches: 6. The CDR3 bases are TGCGCCAGCAGCTTGGCCGTGGGACAGGGCAAGACCCAGTACTTC. It codes for CASSLAVGQGKTQYF.